This T cell receptor (beta chain) stems from a study of OX40 agonist ivuxolimab in advanced cancers. Whole-study context: Patients received the agonistic anti-OX40 (CD134) antibody ivuxolimab. Every 2 weeks, patients received ivuxolimab intravenously, dosed at 0.01 to 10 mg/kg.

The study's findings and limits: Normalized T-cell clonal expansion was also low in a subset of nonresponders.

Patients were ineligible given autoimmune disease history or systemic immunosuppression. Data came from immunoSEQ multiplex PCR; TCRdb stores just in-frame clones and leaves some out. The sample contains around 70,000 clones, around 85% of which appear only once. In the case of this clone: Its cognate antigen is unknown.

Germline V gene data show CDR1 as MNHNY and CDR2 as SVGAGI (reference sequence). V was shortened by 6 bases and J by 2 bases, with 17 bases between the two germline ends. The CDR3 runs to 15 residues. Sequenced material: CD4+ or CD8+ T cells sorted from blood, taken in a trial of the OX40 agonist ivuxolimab. The sequence derives from an adult with an advanced solid tumor such as melanoma, head and neck, liver or kidney cancer. This chain uses TRBV6-6 with TRBJ2-7, with D unclear. The CDR3 bases are TGTGCCAGCAGCCAACCGGGCCGTAGCACCTACGAGCAGTACTTC. This translates into CASSQPGRSTYEQYF.